This T cell receptor (beta chain) was sequenced for a study of shared clonotypes between healthy human individuals. Study-level results: Shared clonotypes: approximately 4.5% naive CD4, around 3.5% naive CD8, around 2.4% memory CD4, 0.4% to 0.45% memory CD8.

To note about this clone: The antigen remains undetermined.

Profiled with immunoSEQ multiplex PCR; TCRdb holds only in-frame clones, not every one. The sample lists around 2,000,000 clones, around 96% occurring once. The CDR3 runs 13 residues. V lost 3 bases and J 1 base, leaving 5 bases between the germline ends. Germline V CDR1 and CDR2: SGHVS, FNYEAQ. The naive CD8 fraction comprised CD45RO-negative cells positively selected for CCR7 and excluded terminally differentiated effector memory CD45RA+ cells. The specimen sequenced was naive CD8+ T cells sorted from blood. The chain uses TRBV7-6 and TRBJ2-3; D ambiguous. This clonotype was obtained from a man between 18 and 35 years old in good health. CDR3 nucleotides: TGTGCCAGCAGCTTTCGGCGCACAGATACGCAGTATTTT. Translating it yields CASSFRRTDTQYF. Full variable domain (missing parts from reference TRBV7-6 and TRBJ2-3): GAGVSQSPRYKVTKRGQDVALRCDPISGHVSLYWYRQALGQGPEFLTYFNYEAQQDKSGLPNDRFSAERPEGSISTLTIQRTEQRDSAMYRCASSFRRTDTQYFGPGTRLTVL.